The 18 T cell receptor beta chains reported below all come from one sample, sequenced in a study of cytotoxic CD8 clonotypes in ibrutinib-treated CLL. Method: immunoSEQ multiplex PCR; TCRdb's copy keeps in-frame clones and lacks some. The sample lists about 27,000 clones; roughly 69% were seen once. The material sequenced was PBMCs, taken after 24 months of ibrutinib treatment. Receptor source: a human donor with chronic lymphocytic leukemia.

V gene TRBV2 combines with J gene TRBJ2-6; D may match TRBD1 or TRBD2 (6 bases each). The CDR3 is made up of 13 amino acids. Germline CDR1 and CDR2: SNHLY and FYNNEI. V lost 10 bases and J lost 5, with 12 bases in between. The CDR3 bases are TGTGCCACCGGGGGCACTCGGGCCAACGTCCTGACTTTC. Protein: CATGGTRANVLTF.

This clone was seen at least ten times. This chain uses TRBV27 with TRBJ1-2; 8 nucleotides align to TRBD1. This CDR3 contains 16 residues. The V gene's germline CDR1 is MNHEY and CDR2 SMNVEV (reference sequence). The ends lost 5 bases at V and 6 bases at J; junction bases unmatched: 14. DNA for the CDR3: TGTGCCAGCAGTGCCGGACAGGGTGGGGATTCGCATGGCTACACCTTC. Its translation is CASSAGQGGDSHGYTF.

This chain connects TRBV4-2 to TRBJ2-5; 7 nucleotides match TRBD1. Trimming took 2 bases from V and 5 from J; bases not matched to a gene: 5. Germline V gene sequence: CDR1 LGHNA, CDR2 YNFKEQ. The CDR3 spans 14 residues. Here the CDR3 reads CASSQRSRGETQYF. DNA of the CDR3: TGTGCCAGCAGCCAACGGTCCAGGGGGGAGACCCAGTACTTC.

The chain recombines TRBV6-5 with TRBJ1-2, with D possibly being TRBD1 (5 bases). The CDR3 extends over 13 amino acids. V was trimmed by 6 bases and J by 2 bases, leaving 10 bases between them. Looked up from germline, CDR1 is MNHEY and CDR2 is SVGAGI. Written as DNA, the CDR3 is TGTGCCAGCAGGCGGGACCGCAACTATGGCTACACCTTC. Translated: CASRRDRNYGYTF.

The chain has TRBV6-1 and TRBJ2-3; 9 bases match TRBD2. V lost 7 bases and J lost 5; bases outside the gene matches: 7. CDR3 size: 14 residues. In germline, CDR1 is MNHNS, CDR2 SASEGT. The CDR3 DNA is TGTGCCAGCACGATAGCGGGGGAGGTAGATACGCAGTATTTT. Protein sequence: CASTIAGEVDTQYF.

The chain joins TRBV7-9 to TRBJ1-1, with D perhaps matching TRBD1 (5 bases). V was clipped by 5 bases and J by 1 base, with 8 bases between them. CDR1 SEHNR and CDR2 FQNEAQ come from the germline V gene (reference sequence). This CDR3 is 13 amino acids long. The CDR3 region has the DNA TGTGCCAGCAGCACCACAGGGAACACTGAAGCTTTCTTT. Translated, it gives CASSTTGNTEAFF.

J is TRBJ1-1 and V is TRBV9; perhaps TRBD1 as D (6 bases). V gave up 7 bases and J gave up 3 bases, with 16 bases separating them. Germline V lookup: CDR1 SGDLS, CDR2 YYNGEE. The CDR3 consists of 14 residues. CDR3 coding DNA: TGTGCCAGCCCCCGGGGGGGCCGGGACACTGAAGCTTTCTTT. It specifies CASPRGGRDTEAFF.

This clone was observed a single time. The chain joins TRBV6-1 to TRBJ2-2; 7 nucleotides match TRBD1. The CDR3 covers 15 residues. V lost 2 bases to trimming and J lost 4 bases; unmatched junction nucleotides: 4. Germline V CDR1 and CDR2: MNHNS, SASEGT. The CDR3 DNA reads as TGTGCCAGCAGTGAAAGATACAGGGGCACCGGGGAGCTGTTTTTT. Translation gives CASSERYRGTGELFF.

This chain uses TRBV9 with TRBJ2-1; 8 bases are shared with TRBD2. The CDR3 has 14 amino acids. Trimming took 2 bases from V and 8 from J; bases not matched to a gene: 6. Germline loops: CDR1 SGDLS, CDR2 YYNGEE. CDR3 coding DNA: TGTGCCAGCAGCGTGGGACTAGGGGAGTATGAGCAGTTCTTC. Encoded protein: CASSVGLGEYEQFF.

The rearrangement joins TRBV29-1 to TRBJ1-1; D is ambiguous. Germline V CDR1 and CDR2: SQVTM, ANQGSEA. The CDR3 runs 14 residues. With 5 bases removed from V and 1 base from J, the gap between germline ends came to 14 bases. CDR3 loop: CSVILGRANTEAFF. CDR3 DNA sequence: TGCAGCGTTATATTAGGGCGGGCGAACACTGAAGCTTTCTTT.

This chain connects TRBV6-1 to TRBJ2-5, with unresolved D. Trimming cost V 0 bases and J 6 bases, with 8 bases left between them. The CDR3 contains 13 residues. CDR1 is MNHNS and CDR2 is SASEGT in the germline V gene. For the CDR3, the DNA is TGTGCCAGCAGTGAAGCCAGACAACAGACCCAGTACTTC. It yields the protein CASSEARQQTQYF.

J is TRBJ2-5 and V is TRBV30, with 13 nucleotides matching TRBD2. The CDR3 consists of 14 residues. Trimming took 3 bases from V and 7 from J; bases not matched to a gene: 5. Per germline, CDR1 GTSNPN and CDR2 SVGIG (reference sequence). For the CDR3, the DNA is TGTGCCTGGAGGGGACTAGCGGGGAGAGGGACCCAGTACTTC. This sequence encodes CAWRGLAGRGTQYF. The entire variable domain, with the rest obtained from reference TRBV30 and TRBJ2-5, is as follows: SQTIHQWPATLVQPVGSPLSLECTVEGTSNPNLYWYRQAAGRGLQLLFYSVGIGQISSEVPQNLSASRPQDRQFILSSKKLLLSDSGFYLCAWRGLAGRGTQYFGPGTRLLVL.

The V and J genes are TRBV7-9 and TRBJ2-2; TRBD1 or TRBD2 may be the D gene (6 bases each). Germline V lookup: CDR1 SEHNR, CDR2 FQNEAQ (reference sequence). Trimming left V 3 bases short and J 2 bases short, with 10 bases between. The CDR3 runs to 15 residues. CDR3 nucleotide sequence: TGTGCCAGCAGCTTTTGGGGGGCCAACACCGGGGAGCTGTTTTTT. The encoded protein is CASSFWGANTGELFF.

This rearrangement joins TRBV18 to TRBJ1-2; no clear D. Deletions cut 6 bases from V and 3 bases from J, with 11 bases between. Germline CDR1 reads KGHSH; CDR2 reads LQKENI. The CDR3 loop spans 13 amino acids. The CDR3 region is CASSTGWDYGYTF. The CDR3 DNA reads TGTGCCAGCTCTACGGGCTGGGACTATGGCTACACCTTC.

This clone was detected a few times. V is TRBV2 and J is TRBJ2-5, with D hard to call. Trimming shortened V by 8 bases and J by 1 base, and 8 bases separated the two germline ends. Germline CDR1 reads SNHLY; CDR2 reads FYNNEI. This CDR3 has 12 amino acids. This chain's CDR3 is CASSRPQETQYF. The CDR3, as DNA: TGTGCCAGCTCCCGGCCCCAAGAGACCCAGTACTTC.

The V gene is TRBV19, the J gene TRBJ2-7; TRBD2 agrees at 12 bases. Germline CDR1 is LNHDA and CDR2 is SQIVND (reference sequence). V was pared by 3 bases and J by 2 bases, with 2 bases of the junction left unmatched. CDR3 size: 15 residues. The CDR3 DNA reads TGTGCCAGTAGTATTGGACTAGCGGGGACCTACGAGCAGTACTTC. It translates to CASSIGLAGTYEQYF.

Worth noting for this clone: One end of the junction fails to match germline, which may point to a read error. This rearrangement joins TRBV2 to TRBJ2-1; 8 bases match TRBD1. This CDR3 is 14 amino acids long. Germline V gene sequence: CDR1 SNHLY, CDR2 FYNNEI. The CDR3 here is CASNGAGGYDEQFF. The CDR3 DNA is TGTGCCAGCAATGGTGCAGGGGGCTACGATGAGCAGTTCTTC.

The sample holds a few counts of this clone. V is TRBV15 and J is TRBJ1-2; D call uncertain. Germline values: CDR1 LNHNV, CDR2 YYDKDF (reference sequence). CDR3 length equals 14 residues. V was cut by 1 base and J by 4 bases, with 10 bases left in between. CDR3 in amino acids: CATSRVGTAYGYTF. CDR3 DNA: TGTGCCACCAGCAGAGTCGGAACGGCCTATGGCTACACCTTC.